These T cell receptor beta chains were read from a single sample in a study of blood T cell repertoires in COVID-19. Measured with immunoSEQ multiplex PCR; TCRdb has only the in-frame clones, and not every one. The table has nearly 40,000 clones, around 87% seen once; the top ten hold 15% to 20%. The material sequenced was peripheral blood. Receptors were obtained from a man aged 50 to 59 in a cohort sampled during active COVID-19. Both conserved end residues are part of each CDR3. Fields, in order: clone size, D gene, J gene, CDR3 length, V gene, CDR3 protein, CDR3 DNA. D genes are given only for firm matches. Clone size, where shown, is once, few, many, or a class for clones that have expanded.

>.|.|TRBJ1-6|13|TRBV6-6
CASSYLRNSPLHF
TGTGCCAGCAGTTATCTCAGGAATTCACCCCTCCACTTT
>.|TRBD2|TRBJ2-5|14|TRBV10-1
CASSGGGTSETQYF
TGCGCCAGCAGTGGTGGGGGGACTAGCGAGACCCAGTACTTC
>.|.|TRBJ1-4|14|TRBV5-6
CASSLVATNEKLFF
TGTGCCAGCAGCCTTGTTGCAACTAATGAAAAACTGTTTTTT
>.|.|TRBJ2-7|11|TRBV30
CAWSVAGEQYF
TGTGCCTGGAGTGTGGCAGGCGAGCAGTACTTC
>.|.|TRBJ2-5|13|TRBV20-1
CSASGGPQETQYF
TGCAGTGCTAGTGGGGGCCCCCAAGAGACCCAGTACTTC
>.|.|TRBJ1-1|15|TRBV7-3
CASSLTDDRNTEAFF
TGTGCCAGCAGCTTAACGGATGACAGGAACACTGAAGCTTTCTTT
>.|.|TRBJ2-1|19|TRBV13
CASSLDEWGLSGAYNEQFF
TGTGCCAGCAGCTTAGACGAGTGGGGGCTCAGCGGCGCCTACAATGAGCAGTTCTTC
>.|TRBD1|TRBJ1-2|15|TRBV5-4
CASSGPQGALYGYTF
TGTGCCAGCAGTGGGCCTCAGGGGGCCCTATATGGCTACACCTTC
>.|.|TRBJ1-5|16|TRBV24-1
CATSDPMGGENQPQHF
TGTGCCACCAGTGACCCCATGGGAGGAGAGAATCAGCCCCAGCATTTT
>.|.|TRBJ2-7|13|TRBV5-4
CASSWYQGREQYF
TGTGCCAGCAGCTGGTACCAGGGGAGAGAGCAGTACTTC
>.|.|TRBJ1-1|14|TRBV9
CASSVVSGSTEAFF
TGTGCCAGCAGCGTAGTATCAGGCAGCACTGAAGCTTTCTTT
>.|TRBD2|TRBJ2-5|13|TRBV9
CASSVGGGGTQYF
TGTGCCAGCAGCGTTGGGGGGGGAGGCACCCAGTACTTC
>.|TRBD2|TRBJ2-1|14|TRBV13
CASSPGTSFNEQFF
TGTGCCAGCAGCCCTGGGACTAGCTTCAATGAGCAGTTCTTC
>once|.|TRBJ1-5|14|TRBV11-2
CASSLGGGNQPQHF
TGTGCCAGCAGCTTAGGGGGGGGAAATCAGCCCCAGCATTTT
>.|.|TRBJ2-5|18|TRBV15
CATSRDRFAGLREETQYF
TGTGCCACCAGCAGAGATCGTTTTGCGGGGCTGAGGGAAGAGACCCAGTACTTC
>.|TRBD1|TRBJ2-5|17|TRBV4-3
CASSQYRTGGSSETQYF
TGCGCCAGCAGCCAATACAGGACAGGGGGCTCATCGGAGACCCAGTACTTC
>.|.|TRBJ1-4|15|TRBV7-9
CASRKQHGGNEKLFF
TGTGCCAGCAGGAAACAGCACGGGGGTAATGAAAAACTGTTTTTT
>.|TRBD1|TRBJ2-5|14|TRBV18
CASSARDRKETQYF
TGTGCCAGCTCAGCCCGGGACAGGAAAGAGACCCAGTACTTC
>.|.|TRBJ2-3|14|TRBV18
CASSPAEVTDTQYF
TGTGCCAGCTCACCGGCGGAGGTCACAGATACGCAGTATTTT
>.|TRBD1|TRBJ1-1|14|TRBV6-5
CASSRQTGAAEAFF
TGTGCCAGCAGCCGACAGACAGGGGCAGCTGAAGCTTTCTTT
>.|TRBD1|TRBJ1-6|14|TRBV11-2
CASSPGTGGSPLHF
TGTGCCAGCAGCCCCGGGACAGGGGGTTCACCCCTCCACTTT
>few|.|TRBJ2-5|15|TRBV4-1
CASSLGLAEQETQYF
TGCGCCAGCAGCCTAGGACTTGCAGAACAAGAGACCCAGTACTTC
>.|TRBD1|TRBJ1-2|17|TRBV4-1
CASSQEDRVLDNYGYTF
TGCGCCAGCAGCCAAGAGGACAGGGTGTTGGACAACTATGGCTACACCTTC
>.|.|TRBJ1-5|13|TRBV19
CASSMRVGQPQHF
TGTGCCAGTAGTATGAGGGTGGGTCAGCCCCAGCATTTT
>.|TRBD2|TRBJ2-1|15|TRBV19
CASSTDSGRANEQFF
TGTGCCAGTAGTACGGATAGCGGGAGGGCGAATGAGCAGTTCTTC
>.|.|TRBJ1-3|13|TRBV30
CAWNPGSGNTIYF
TGTGCCTGGAATCCAGGGTCTGGAAACACCATATATTTT
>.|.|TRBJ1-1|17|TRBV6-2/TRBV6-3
CASSYQNRRGRGTEAFF
TGTGCCAGCAGTTACCAGAACCGCAGGGGACGGGGCACTGAAGCTTTCTTT
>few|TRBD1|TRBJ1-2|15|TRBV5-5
CASSQDRGLYYGYTF
TGTGCCAGCAGCCAGGACAGGGGCCTCTACTATGGCTACACCTTC
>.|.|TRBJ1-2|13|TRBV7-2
CASSLHGARGYTF
TGTGCCAGCAGCTTACATGGGGCGCGGGGCTACACCTTC
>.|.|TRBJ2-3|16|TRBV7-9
CASSSVLATSTDTQYF
TGTGCCAGCAGCTCAGTTCTCGCGACTAGCACAGATACGCAGTATTTT
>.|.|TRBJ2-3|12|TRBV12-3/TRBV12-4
CASSPDRTVQYF
TGTGCCAGCAGCCCCGACAGAACGGTGCAGTATTTT